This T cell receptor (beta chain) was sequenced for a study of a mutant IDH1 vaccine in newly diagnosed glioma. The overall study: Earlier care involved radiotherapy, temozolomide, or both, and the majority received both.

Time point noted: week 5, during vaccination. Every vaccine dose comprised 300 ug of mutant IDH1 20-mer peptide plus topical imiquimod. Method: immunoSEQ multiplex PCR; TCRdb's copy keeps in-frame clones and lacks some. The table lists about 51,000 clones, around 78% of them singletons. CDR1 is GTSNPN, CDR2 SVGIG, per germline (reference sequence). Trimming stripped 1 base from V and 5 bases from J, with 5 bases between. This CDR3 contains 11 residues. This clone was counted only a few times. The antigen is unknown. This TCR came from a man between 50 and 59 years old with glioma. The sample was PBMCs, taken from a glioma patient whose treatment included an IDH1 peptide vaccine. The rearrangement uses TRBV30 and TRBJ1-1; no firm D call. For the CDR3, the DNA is TGTGCCTGGAGTGGGGTGACTGAAGCTTTCTTT. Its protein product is CAWSGVTEAFF. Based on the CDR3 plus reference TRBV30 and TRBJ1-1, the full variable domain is SQTIHQWPATLVQPVGSPLSLECTVEGTSNPNLYWYRQAAGRGLQLLFYSVGIGQISSEVPQNLSASRPQDRQFILSSKKLLLSDSGFYLCAWSGVTEAFFGQGTRLTVV.